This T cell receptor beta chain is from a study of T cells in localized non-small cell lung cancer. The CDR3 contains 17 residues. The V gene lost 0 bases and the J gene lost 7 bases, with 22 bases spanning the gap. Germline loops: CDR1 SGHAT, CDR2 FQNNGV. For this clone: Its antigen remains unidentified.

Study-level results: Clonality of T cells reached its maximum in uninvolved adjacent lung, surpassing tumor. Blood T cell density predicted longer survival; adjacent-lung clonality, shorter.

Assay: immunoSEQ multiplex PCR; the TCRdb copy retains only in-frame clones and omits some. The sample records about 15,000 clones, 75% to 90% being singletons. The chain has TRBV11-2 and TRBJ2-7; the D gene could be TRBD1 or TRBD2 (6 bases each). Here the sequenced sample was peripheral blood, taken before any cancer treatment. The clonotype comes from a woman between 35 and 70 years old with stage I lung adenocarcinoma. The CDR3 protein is CASSLDLLSGASREQYF. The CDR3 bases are TGTGCCAGCAGCTTAGATCTATTATCGGGGGCTTCGAGGGAGCAGTACTTC.